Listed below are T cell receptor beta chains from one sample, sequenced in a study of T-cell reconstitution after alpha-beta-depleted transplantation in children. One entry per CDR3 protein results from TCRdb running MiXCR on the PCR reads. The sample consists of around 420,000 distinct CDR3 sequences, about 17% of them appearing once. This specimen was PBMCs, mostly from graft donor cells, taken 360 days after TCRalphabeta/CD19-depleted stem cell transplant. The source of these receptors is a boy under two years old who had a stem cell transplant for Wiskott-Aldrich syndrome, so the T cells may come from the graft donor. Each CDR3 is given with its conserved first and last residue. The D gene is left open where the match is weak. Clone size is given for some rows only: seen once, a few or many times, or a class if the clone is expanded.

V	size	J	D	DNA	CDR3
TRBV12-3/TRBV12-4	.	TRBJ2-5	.	TGTGCCAGCACCGCAACCCGGGACCAAGAGACCCAGTACTTC	CASTATRDQETQYF
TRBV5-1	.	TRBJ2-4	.	TGCGCCAGCAGCTTGATAGGGGGAATTCTAGCCAAAAACATTCAGTACTTC	CASSLIGGILAKNIQYF
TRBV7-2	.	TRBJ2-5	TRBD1	TGTGCCAGCAGCCCTGGACAGGTCCTGGGGGAGACCCAGTACTTC	CASSPGQVLGETQYF
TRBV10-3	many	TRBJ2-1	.	TGTGCCATCAGTGAGTCGGGGTGGGCCGGATATGAGCAGTTCTTC	CAISESGWAGYEQFF
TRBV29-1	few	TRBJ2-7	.	TGCAGCGTTGGCCAGCTCTACGAGCAGTACTTC	CSVGQLYEQYF
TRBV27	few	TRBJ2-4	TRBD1	TGTGCCAGCAGTCCTACGGTCGGGACAGGGGGCTACGGGATCGCCAAAAACATTCAGTACTTC	CASSPTVGTGGYGIAKNIQYF
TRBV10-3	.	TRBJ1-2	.	TGTGCCATCAGAGAGGAATGCTACACCTTC	CAIREECYTF
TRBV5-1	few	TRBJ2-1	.	TGCGCCAGCAGCTCCCAGCAGGGCATCTACAATGAGCAGTTCTTC	CASSSQQGIYNEQFF
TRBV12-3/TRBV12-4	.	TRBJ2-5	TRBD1	TGTGCCAGCGGCAGGGGGTGGCAAGAGACCCAGTACTTC	CASGRGWQETQYF
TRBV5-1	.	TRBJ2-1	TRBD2	TGCGCCAGCAGCCCATTGACTAGCGGGGCAAATGAGCAGTTCTTC	CASSPLTSGANEQFF
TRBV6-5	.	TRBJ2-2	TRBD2	TGTGCCAGCAGTTACTGGGCGGGAGGGCCGAACACCGGGGAGCTGTTTTTT	CASSYWAGGPNTGELFF
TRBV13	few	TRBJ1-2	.	TGTGCCAGCAGCCTGGGTGCAGGGGTCGCTAACTATGGCTACACCTTC	CASSLGAGVANYGYTF
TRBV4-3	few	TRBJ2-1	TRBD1	TGCGCCAGCAGCCACCTCGACAGGGATGACAATGAGCAGTTCTTC	CASSHLDRDDNEQFF
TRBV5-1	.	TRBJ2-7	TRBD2	TGCGCCAGCAGCTTGGGTATACTAGCGGGAGTGCGCCAAGAGCAGTACTTC	CASSLGILAGVRQEQYF
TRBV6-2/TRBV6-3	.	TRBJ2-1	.	TGTGCCAGCAGTTACTCCCTGGGAGGATCTTATTACAATGAGCAGTTCTTC	CASSYSLGGSYYNEQFF
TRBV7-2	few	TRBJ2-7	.	TGTGCCAGCAGCTTAGGGAGACCCGGCTACGAGCAGTACTTC	CASSLGRPGYEQYF
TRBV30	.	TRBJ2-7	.	TGTGCCTGGAGTGTACGGGAGTACGAGCAGTACTTC	CAWSVREYEQYF
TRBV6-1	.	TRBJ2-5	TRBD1	TGTGCCAGCGGGGCAGGGGGACGGGAGACCCAGTACTTC	CASGAGGRETQYF
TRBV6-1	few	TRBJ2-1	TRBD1	TGTGCCAGCAGGCAGACAGGGGCAGTCTACAATGAGCAGTTCTTC	CASRQTGAVYNEQFF
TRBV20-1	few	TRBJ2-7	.	TGCAGCCTAGGGGGACGTCTCGCCTACGAGCAGTACTTC	CSLGGRLAYEQYF
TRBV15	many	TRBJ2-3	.	TGTGCCACCAGCGGCGGGTATTATATTACAGATACGCAGTATTTT	CATSGGYYITDTQYF
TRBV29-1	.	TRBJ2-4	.	TGCAGCGTTCGTCCGGGTACAGCCAAAAACATTCAGTACTTC	CSVRPGTAKNIQYF
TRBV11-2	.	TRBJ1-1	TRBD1	TGTGCCAGCAGCTTAGCACACAGGGGCACTGAAGCTTTCTTT	CASSLAHRGTEAFF
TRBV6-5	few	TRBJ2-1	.	TGTGCCAGCAGTTACTTGGGTTCCTTGGGGTACAATGAGCAGTTCTTC	CASSYLGSLGYNEQFF
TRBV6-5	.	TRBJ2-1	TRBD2	TGTGCCAGCAGTTACAAGGGCGGGAGCATCCTCAATGAGCAGTTCTTC	CASSYKGGSILNEQFF
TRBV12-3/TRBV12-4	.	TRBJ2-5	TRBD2	TGTGCCAGCAGTTACACGGGACTAGCGAACTCACAGTACCAAGAGACCCAGTACTTC	CASSYTGLANSQYQETQYF
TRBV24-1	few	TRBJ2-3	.	TGTGCCACCAGTGACGGGGCTGGGGGCACAGATACGCAGTATTTT	CATSDGAGGTDTQYF
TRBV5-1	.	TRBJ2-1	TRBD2	TGCGCCAGCAGCTTGTGGCCCCTCACCGGGACTAGCGGGAACAATGAGCAGTTCTTC	CASSLWPLTGTSGNNEQFF
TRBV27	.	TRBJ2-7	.	TGTGCCAGCAGATCAGTGGGCGAGTCCGACGAGCAGTACTTC	CASRSVGESDEQYF
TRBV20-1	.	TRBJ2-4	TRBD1	TGCAGTGCGACCCGGGACAGGGGGGACAAAAACATTCAGTACTTC	CSATRDRGDKNIQYF
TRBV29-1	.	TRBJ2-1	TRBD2	TGCAGCGTTGCTTCGGGACTAGCGGCCTACAATGAGCAGTTCTTC	CSVASGLAAYNEQFF
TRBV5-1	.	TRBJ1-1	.	TGCGCCAGCAGCTTGACGGACACTGAAGCTTTCTTT	CASSLTDTEAFF
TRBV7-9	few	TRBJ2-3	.	TGTGCCAGCAGCTTAGAAGGGGACCCAGATACGCAGTATTTT	CASSLEGDPDTQYF
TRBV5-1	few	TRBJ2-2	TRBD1	TGCGCCAGCAGCTCCCCAGGGGGACGAAGCACCGGGGAGCTGTTTTTT	CASSSPGGRSTGELFF
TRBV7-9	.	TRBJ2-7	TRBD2	TGTGCCAGCAGTAAGACTAGCGGGGGGTCCTACGAGCAGTACTTC	CASSKTSGGSYEQYF
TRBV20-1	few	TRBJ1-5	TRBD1	TGCAGTGCTTACCGGGACAGGGGAAATAGTCAGCCCCAGCATTTT	CSAYRDRGNSQPQHF
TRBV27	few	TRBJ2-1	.	TGTGCCAGCAGTCCCGTCGTGGGGGCCGCCTACAATGAGCAGTTCTTC	CASSPVVGAAYNEQFF